These 14 T cell receptor beta chains originate from one sample sequenced in a study of T cell repertoires in cytomegalovirus infection. A single record per CDR3 protein comes from TCRdb applying MiXCR to the reads. The top ten clones hold 15% to 20% of a sample with roughly 700,000 distinct CDR3 sequences, 30% to 40% of them seen once. Antigens for these TCRs are unknown. Source: cultured PBMCs, taken from culture after CMV antigen stimulation. The receptors were gathered from a human donor in good health (CMV status not recorded). Some clones in this sample may be carry-over from other donors' samples.

This chain joins TRBV6-2 or TRBV6-3 and TRBJ2-2; D gene unclear. The CDR3 has 13 residues. Germline values: CDR1 MNHEY, CDR2 SVGEGT. V shed 4 bases and J shed 9 bases, with 12 bases lying between them. CDR3 sequence (DNA): TGTGCCAGCAGTTCACGAGTACCCCGGGAGCTGTTTTTT. Amino acid sequence: CASSSRVPRELFF.

This clonotype was seen only a few times. The chain links TRBV4-3 to TRBJ2-1; 7 positions match TRBD2. The CDR3 is 15 amino acids. Germline V lookup: CDR1 LGHNA, CDR2 YSLEER. Trimming removed 2 bases from V and 6 bases from J; junction bases left unmatched: 7. The CDR3 sequence: CASSQTQAGINEQFF. Here the CDR3 DNA reads TGCGCCAGCAGCCAAACTCAAGCGGGAATCAATGAGCAGTTCTTC.

This clonotype came up many times. This rearrangement joins TRBV7-2 to TRBJ2-3; 8 nucleotides match TRBD2. In germline, CDR1 is SGHTA, CDR2 FQGNSA. This CDR3 comprises 16 residues. V was pared by 5 bases and J by 5 bases, with 12 bases of the junction left unmatched. CDR3: CASSPNGAGVGDTQYF. DNA for the CDR3: TGTGCCAGCAGCCCCAACGGAGCGGGGGTAGGAGATACGCAGTATTTT.

J is TRBJ2-1 and V is TRBV20-1, with TRBD2 matching over 7 bases. From germline, CDR1 is DFQATT and CDR2 SNEGSKA (reference sequence). J lost 3 bases, V lost 6 bases, and 5 bases had no gene match. There are 13 residues in the CDR3. CDR3 region: CSAPGTNYNEQFF. In DNA form, the CDR3 reads TGCAGTGCACCCGGGACTAACTACAATGAGCAGTTCTTC.

The genes are TRBV7-2 and TRBJ2-7; TRBD2 agrees at 8 bases. The CDR3 spans 13 residues. CDR1 and CDR2 (germline): SGHTA, FQGNSA. V lost 2 bases, J lost 7 bases, and 4 bases stayed unmatched. This CDR3 is CASSLRVAGEQYF. DNA for the CDR3: TGTGCCAGCAGCTTACGGGTAGCGGGGGAGCAGTACTTC.

This chain joins TRBV2 and TRBJ2-1; unclear D gene. This CDR3 is built from 12 residues. Germline loops: CDR1 SNHLY, CDR2 FYNNEI. V was pared by 1 base and J by 12 bases, with 10 bases between. CDR3 in amino acids: CASSEGTPRQFF. In DNA form, the CDR3 reads TGTGCCAGCAGTGAAGGGACCCCACGGCAGTTCTTC.

This clonotype was counted many times. This chain links TRBV7-2 with TRBJ2-7, with a tentative D call TRBD2 (5 bases). There are 15 residues in the CDR3. Germline lookup yields CDR1 SGHTA and CDR2 FQGNSA. Trimming shortened V by 7 bases and J by 5 bases, and 21 bases separated the two germline ends. The CDR3 sequence is CASTRSSNPEDEQYF. In DNA form, the CDR3 reads TGTGCCAGCACGCGCTCTAGCAACCCTGAGGACGAGCAGTACTTC.

The CDR3: CASSLLRDRVNSPLHF. The CDR3 region has the DNA TGTGCCAGCAGCTTACTCCGGGACAGGGTGAATTCACCCCTCCACTTT. The chain employs TRBV7-8 and TRBJ1-6, with 9 bases identical to TRBD1. This CDR3 has 16 amino acids. V lost 2 bases to trimming and J lost 7 bases; unmatched junction nucleotides: 6. The V gene's germline CDR1 is SGHVS and CDR2 FQNEAQ. Supplemented by reference TRBV7-8 and TRBJ1-6, the full variable domain reads GAGVSQSPRYKVAKRGQDVALRCDPISGHVSLFWYQQALGQGPEFLTYFQNEAQLDKSGLPSDRFFAERPEGSVSTLKIQRTQQEDSAVYLCASSLLRDRVNSPLHFGNGTRLTVT.

This clonotype was found once. This chain connects TRBV20-1 to TRBJ2-7; 7 bases map to TRBD2. The trim removed 6 bases at V and 3 bases at J, leaving 11 bases unmatched. The CDR3 extends over 14 amino acids. Per germline, CDR1 DFQATT and CDR2 SNEGSKA (reference sequence). CDR3 bases: TGCAGTGCGAAAGAGGAGCGGGGTAGCTACGAGCAGTACTTC. This sequence encodes CSAKEERGSYEQYF.

As DNA, the CDR3 is TGTGCCAGCACTCAGGGGGGGGGACTAAACAATGAGCAGTTCTTC. This sequence encodes CASTQGGGLNNEQFF. V is TRBV5-4 and J is TRBJ2-1; tentatively, D is TRBD1 or TRBD2 (7 bases each). The V end lost 6 bases, the J end lost 5 bases, and 18 bases lay between the germline ends. CDR3 size: 15 residues. Germline loops: CDR1 SGHNT, CDR2 YYREEE (reference sequence).

The chain links TRBV4-2 to TRBJ2-6, with D perhaps TRBD1 (6 bases). The V gene's germline CDR1 is LGHNA and CDR2 YNFKEQ. The CDR3 runs to 16 residues. Trimming stripped 6 bases from V and 0 bases from J, with 12 bases between. The CDR3 DNA reads as TGTGCCAGCAGGAACGCGGACAGCTCTGGGGCCAACGTCCTGACTTTC. Encoded protein: CASRNADSSGANVLTF.

This clonotype appeared a single time. The J gene is TRBJ2-1, the V gene TRBV29-1; 11 bases line up with TRBD2. Trimming took 2 bases from V and 5 from J; bases not matched to a gene: 5. The CDR3 spans 15 residues. CDR1 is SQVTM and CDR2 is ANQGSEA in the germline V gene. CDR3 nucleotides: TGCAGCGTTGAACCCGGGACTAGCGGTAACAATGAGCAGTTCTTC. Protein sequence: CSVEPGTSGNNEQFF.

This clonotype has just a few counts. This chain uses TRBV7-8 with TRBJ2-1; D unclear. This CDR3 has 17 residues. The V gene's germline CDR1 is SGHVS and CDR2 FQNEAQ. With 3 bases removed from V and 0 bases from J, the gap between germline ends came to 15 bases. The CDR3 region has the DNA TGTGCCAGCAGCTTTTACTACAACATGGGCTCCTACAATGAGCAGTTCTTC. As protein: CASSFYYNMGSYNEQFF.

A few counts support this clonotype. The V and J genes are TRBV4-3 and TRBJ2-1; TRBD2 aligns across 13 bases. This CDR3 has 16 residues. With V trimmed by 4 bases and J by 10 bases, 10 bases remained unmatched. From germline, CDR1 is LGHNA and CDR2 YSLEER. CDR3: CASSPGTSGAHREQFF. CDR3 coding DNA: TGCGCCAGCAGCCCCGGGACTAGCGGGGCGCATCGGGAGCAGTTCTTC.